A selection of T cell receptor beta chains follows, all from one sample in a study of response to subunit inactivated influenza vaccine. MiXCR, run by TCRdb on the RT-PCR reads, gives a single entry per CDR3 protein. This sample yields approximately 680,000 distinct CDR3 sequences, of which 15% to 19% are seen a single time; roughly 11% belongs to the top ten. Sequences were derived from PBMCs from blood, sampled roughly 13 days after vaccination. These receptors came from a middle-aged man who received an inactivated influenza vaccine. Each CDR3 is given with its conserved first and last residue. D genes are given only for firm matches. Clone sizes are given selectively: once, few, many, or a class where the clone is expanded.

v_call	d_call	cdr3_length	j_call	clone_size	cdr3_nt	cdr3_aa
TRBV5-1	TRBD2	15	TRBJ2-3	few	TGCGCCAGCACCGGGACTAGCTCAAGCACAGATACGCAGTATTTT	CASTGTSSSTDTQYF
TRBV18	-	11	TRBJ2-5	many	TGTGCCAGCTCACCAAAAGAGACCCAGTACTTC	CASSPKETQYF
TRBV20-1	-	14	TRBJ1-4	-	TGCAGTGCTAAACAGGGAGGAAGAACTGAAAAACTGTTTTTT	CSAKQGGRTEKLFF
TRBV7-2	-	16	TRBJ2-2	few	TGTGCCAGCAGCTTAGGGGACGGAAGATACACCGGGGAGCTGTTTTTT	CASSLGDGRYTGELFF
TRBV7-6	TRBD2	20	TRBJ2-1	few	TGTGCCAGCAGCTTCGGTGTCAGGTCTAGCGGGAGGGCCTTAGTCAATGAGCAGTTCTTC	CASSFGVRSSGRALVNEQFF
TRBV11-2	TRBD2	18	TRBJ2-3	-	TGTGCCAGCAGCTGGAGGGGGACTAGCGGGATAAGCACAGATACGCAGTATTTT	CASSWRGTSGISTDTQYF
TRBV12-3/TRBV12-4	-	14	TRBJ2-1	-	TGTGCCAGCAGTTTCCAGACTATGGGCAATGAGCAGTTCTTC	CASSFQTMGNEQFF
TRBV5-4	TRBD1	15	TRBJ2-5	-	TGTGCCAGCAGCTTGGACAGGGGCTTAGGGAAGACCCAGTACTTC	CASSLDRGLGKTQYF
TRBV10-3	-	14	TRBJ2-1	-	TGTGCCACCACGTTGGGGGGAGTCTTAGATGAGCAGTTCTTC	CATTLGGVLDEQFF
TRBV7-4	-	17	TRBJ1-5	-	TGTGCCAGCAGCTTGGGGTCAGGAAGGAATTGCAATCAGCCCCAGCATTTT	CASSLGSGRNCNQPQHF
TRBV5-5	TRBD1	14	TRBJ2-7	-	TGTGCCAGCAGCTACCGGGACAGGGGGCTCGAGCAGTACTTC	CASSYRDRGLEQYF
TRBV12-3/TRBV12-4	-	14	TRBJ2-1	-	TGTGCCAGCAGTTCCGTTGAGCCGTTTAATGAGCAGTTCTTC	CASSSVEPFNEQFF
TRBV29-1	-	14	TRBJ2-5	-	TGCAGCGAATCAAAACGGGACCCCGGGGAGACCCAGTACTTC	CSESKRDPGETQYF
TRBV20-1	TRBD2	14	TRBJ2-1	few	TGCAGTCCGGGGGGGGGCCGACCCTACAATGAGCAGTTCTTC	CSPGGGRPYNEQFF
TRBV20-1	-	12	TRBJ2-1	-	TGCAGTGCTAGATCGACCGACAATGAGCAGTTCTTC	CSARSTDNEQFF
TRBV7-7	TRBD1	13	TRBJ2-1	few	TGTGCTAGCAGCGCGACAGGGAAGCATGAGCAGTTCTTC	CASSATGKHEQFF
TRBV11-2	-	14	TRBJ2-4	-	TGTGCCAGCAGCTTAGCAGGCATCAAAAACATTCAGTACTTC	CASSLAGIKNIQYF
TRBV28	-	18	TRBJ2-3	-	TGTGCCAGCAGGTTCGGGCGGGACACCACCTTGAGCACAGATACGCAGTATTTT	CASRFGRDTTLSTDTQYF
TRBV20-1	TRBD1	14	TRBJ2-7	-	TGCAGTGCGGCCCCCCCGGGACAGACCTACGAGCAGTACTTC	CSAAPPGQTYEQYF
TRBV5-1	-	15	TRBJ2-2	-	TGCGCCAGCAGCCTGGGACTTCCTAACACCGGGGAGCTGTTTTTT	CASSLGLPNTGELFF
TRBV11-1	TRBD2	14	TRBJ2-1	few	TGTGCCAGCAGCTTATACGGGAGGAAGAATGAGCAGTTCTTC	CASSLYGRKNEQFF
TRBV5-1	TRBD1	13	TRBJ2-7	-	TGCGCCAGCAGAAGGGACAGGGCCTACGAGCAGTACTTC	CASRRDRAYEQYF
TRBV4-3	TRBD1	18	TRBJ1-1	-	TGCGCCAGCAGCCAGGGATCGCTCCTGGGACAGATGAACACTGAAGCTTTCTTT	CASSQGSLLGQMNTEAFF
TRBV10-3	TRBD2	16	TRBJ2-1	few	TGTGCCATCAGTGAGGTGCTAGCGGGAGGGCAAGGAGAGCAGTTCTTC	CAISEVLAGGQGEQFF
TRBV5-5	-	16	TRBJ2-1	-	TGTGCCAGCAGCTTGACTCGATGGGAGAACTACAATGAGCAGTTCTTC	CASSLTRWENYNEQFF
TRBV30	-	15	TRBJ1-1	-	TGTGCCTGGAGTGTTGGGCAGGGGTTCAGCACTGAAGCTTTCTTT	CAWSVGQGFSTEAFF
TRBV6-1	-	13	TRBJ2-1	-	TGTGCCAGTGGTCTGGACGGCTACAATGAGCAGTTCTTC	CASGLDGYNEQFF
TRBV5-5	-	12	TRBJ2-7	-	TGTGCCAGCAGCTTGGACACGGCAATACAGTACTTC	CASSLDTAIQYF